These 20 T cell receptor beta chains were all obtained from the same sample, sequenced in a study of vaccination and CD4 T cells after COVID-19. Treatment reported: roughly nine-day PBMC culture with coronavirus spike peptide pools or control peptides (ViraFEST assay). Sequencing of DNA taken from cultured CD4+ T cells relied on the Oncomine TCR Beta short-read assay. Each CDR3 protein gets one entry after TCRdb re-called the PCR reads with MiXCR. The data show about 15,000 distinct CDR3 sequences, 52% seen once. For these TCRs, the target antigens are not known. Sequenced sample: CD4+ T cells from blood, cultured in vitro. The receptors were gathered from a human donor who had recovered from COVID-19.

The V call is TRBV7-4, the J call TRBJ1-1; no definite D call. The CDR3 has 13 residues. V lost 9 bases to trimming and J lost 1 base, with 12 bases between them. The V gene's germline CDR1 is SGHVT and CDR2 SQSDAQ. The CDR3 sequence is CARDRSTNTEAFF. As DNA, the CDR3 is TGTGCCAGAGACCGATCGACGAACACTGAAGCTTTCTTT.

This clonotype was seen more than once but under ten times. V is TRBV15 and J is TRBJ1-2; unclear D gene. The ends were cut back, 2 bases at V and 0 bases at J, with 13 bases in the middle. This CDR3 comprises 16 residues. The germline gives CDR1 LNHNV, CDR2 YYDKDF (reference sequence). CDR3 in DNA: TGTGCCACCAGCAGACGACGTACCGACGCTAACTATGGCTACACCTTC. Its translation: CATSRRRTDANYGYTF.

This clonotype showed up just a few times. The V call is TRBV21-1, the J call TRBJ2-7; TRBD1 was called by the table and not checked on the DNA. TRBV21-1 corresponds to a pseudogene. CDR3 length equals 13 residues. In DNA form, the CDR3 reads TGTGCCAGCAGCTCCCCGACAGGGATCGAGCAGTACTTC. Protein product: CASSSPTGIEQYF.

This chain uses TRBV18 with TRBJ1-1, with TRBD1 matching over 8 bases. V shed 3 bases, J shed 1 base, and the junction held 7 bases outside the gene matches. The CDR3 is 16 residues long. Germline V CDR1 and CDR2: KGHSH, LQKENI. CDR3 residues: CASSPQGAVTNTEAFF. CDR3 DNA sequence: TGTGCCAGCTCACCTCAGGGGGCTGTGACGAACACTGAAGCTTTCTTT.

As concerns this clonotype: Relative to the germline gene, one junction end is altered; a read error may explain this. The rearrangement uses TRBV6-1 and TRBJ1-3, with a possible D match to TRBD1 (5 bases). There are 16 residues in the CDR3. Germline values: CDR1 MNHNS, CDR2 SASEGT. This CDR3 reads CASIPNSGDSGNTIYF. In DNA form, the CDR3 reads TGTGCCAGCATCCCTAACTCGGGGGACTCTGGAAACACCATATATTTC.

The rearrangement joins TRBV11-2 to TRBJ2-5; 7 bases match TRBD2. The V and J ends lost 5 bases and 4 bases, in that order; junction bases with no gene match: 7. There are 14 residues in the CDR3. Germline values: CDR1 SGHAT, CDR2 FQNNGV. CDR3 nucleotides: TGTGCCAGCAGCAAAACGGGGGGACGAGAGACCCAGTACTTC. Its protein is CASSKTGGRETQYF.

The rearrangement links TRBV20-1 to TRBJ2-5; 11 bases fit TRBD1. The CDR3 has 14 residues. J gave up 1 base and V 6 bases, and 4 bases lay outside the gene matches. Germline CDR1 is DFQATT and CDR2 is SNEGSKA (reference sequence). The CDR3 nucleotides read TGCAGTGCAACCGGGACAGGGGGCCAAGAGACCCAGTACTTC. Translating gives CSATGTGGQETQYF.

Details on this clonotype: Mismatch with germline at one junction end may stem from a read error. The chain has TRBV15 and TRBJ2-7; D gene uncertain. Germline-derived CDR1 and CDR2 are LNHNV and YYDKDF (reference sequence). The CDR3 spans 13 residues. DNA of the CDR3: TGTGCCTCCAGACCGCGAAACTCCTACGAGCAGTACTTC. Its protein is CASRPRNSYEQYF.

CDR3 residues: CASSVTRYEQYF. The CDR3, as DNA: TGTGCCAGCAGCGTTACCCGCTACGAGCAGTACTTC. This chain links TRBV7-8 with TRBJ2-7; D uncertain. Deletions cut 5 bases from V and 3 bases from J, with 8 bases between. CDR1 and CDR2 (germline): SGHVS, FQNEAQ. The CDR3 is 12 amino acids.

As for this clonotype: The junction shows a germline mismatch at one end, possibly a read error. V is TRBV30 and J is TRBJ1-2, with D uncertain. Germline CDR1 reads GTSNPN; CDR2 reads SVGIG (reference sequence). This CDR3 is 11 amino acids long. The CDR3 spells CASADTIGPAF. For the CDR3, the DNA is TGTGCCTCGGCGGATACCATCGGCCCAGCCTTC.

The gene calls are TRBV27 and TRBJ2-5; D unresolved. Trimming removed 6 bases from V and 0 bases from J, with 8 bases in between. This CDR3 is built from 13 residues. Looked up from germline, CDR1 is MNHEY and CDR2 is SMNVEV (reference sequence). CDR3: CASRPTYQETQYF. As DNA, the CDR3 is TGTGCCAGCAGACCGACGTACCAAGAGACCCAGTACTTC.

This clonotype has just a few counts. V usage is TRBV19 and J usage is TRBJ2-3, with D possibly being TRBD1 or TRBD2 (5 bases each). The CDR3 covers 13 residues. V dropped 6 bases and J dropped 1 base, with 8 bases sitting between them. The V gene's germline CDR1 is LNHDA and CDR2 SQIVND (reference sequence). The CDR3 loop reads CASRGRGTDTQYF. As DNA, the CDR3 is TGTGCCAGTAGGGGACGGGGCACAGATACGCAGTATTTT.

This clonotype was observed a few times. The chain combines TRBV6-1 with TRBJ2-3, with 7 bases identical to TRBD2. The CDR3 has 15 amino acids. V gave up 5 bases and J gave up 2 bases; unmatched junction bases: 7. Germline CDR1 reads MNHNS; CDR2 reads SASEGT. CDR3 residues: CASSLLGGDTDTQYF. As DNA, the CDR3 is TGTGCCAGCAGTCTCTTGGGAGGGGACACAGATACGCAGTATTTT.

J is TRBJ1-5 and V is TRBV7-9, with D hard to call. The CDR3 sequence is 13 residues long. Trimming shortened V by 6 bases and J by 5 bases, and 11 bases separated the two germline ends. In germline, CDR1 is SEHNR, CDR2 FQNEAQ (reference sequence). The CDR3 sequence is CASSPGSDQPQHF. CDR3 bases: TGTGCCAGCAGTCCAGGATCCGATCAGCCCCAGCATTTT.

This clonotype was seen once. This sequence joins TRBV7-2 and TRBJ1-1; no clear D. V gave up 2 bases and J gave up 9 bases, with 7 bases separating them. The CDR3 totals 11 residues. The germline V gene encodes CDR1 SGHTA and CDR2 FQGNSA. The DNA for the CDR3 is TGTGCCAGCAGCTTACAAGGGAAAGCTTTCTTT. Residues: CASSLQGKAFF.

This chain connects TRBV20-1 to TRBJ2-3; D gene uncertain. Trimming stripped 6 bases from V and 1 base from J, with 11 bases between. The CDR3 consists of 13 residues. Germline V CDR1 and CDR2: DFQATT, SNEGSKA (reference sequence). This CDR3 reads CSAPAAGTDTQYF. The CDR3 bases are TGCAGTGCCCCGGCGGCGGGCACAGATACGCAGTATTTT.

Only a few counts were recorded for this clonotype. The rearrangement joins TRBV20-1 to TRBJ1-5; TRBD1 agrees at 9 bases. Germline V gene lookup returns CDR1 DFQATT and CDR2 SNEGSKA (reference sequence). This CDR3 is built from 14 residues. V shed 0 bases and J 6 bases; nucleotides not matched to a gene: 3. CDR3 in DNA: TGCAGTGCTAGAGATCGGGGACAGGGTCAGCCCCAGCATTTT. Translating it yields CSARDRGQGQPQHF.

The chain joins TRBV28 to TRBJ2-3, with D hard to call. Germline CDR1 reads MDHEN; CDR2 reads SYDVKM. The CDR3 is 14 residues long. V lost 2 bases and J lost 6, with 12 bases in between. The CDR3 reads CASSLGSPRDTQYF. CDR3 coding DNA: TGTGCCAGCAGTTTAGGGTCCCCGCGGGATACGCAGTATTTT.

CDR3 amino acids: CASSESVGRGTEAFF. The CDR3 DNA sequence: TGTGCCAGCAGTGAAAGTGTGGGGCGCGGCACTGAAGCTTTCTTT. The V and J genes are TRBV25-1 and TRBJ1-1; maybe TRBD1 (5 bases). V lost 2 bases, J lost 4 bases, and 14 bases lay in between. The CDR3 contains 15 residues. CDR1 MGHDK and CDR2 SYGVNS come from the germline V gene.

This clonotype was seen only once. In DNA form, the CDR3 reads TGTGCCAGCACCAAATCCGGGACAGGGATATACGAGCAGTACTTC. It specifies CASTKSGTGIYEQYF. The V and J genes are TRBV28 and TRBJ2-7; 9 nucleotides agree with TRBD1. CDR1 is MDHEN and CDR2 is SYDVKM in the germline V gene. Trimming removed 7 bases from V and 4 bases from J; junction bases left unmatched: 11. The CDR3 has 15 amino acids. Full variable domain (missing parts from reference TRBV28 and TRBJ2-7): DVKVTQSSRYLVKRTGEKVFLECVQDMDHENMFWYRQDPGLGLRLIYFSYDVKMKEKGDIPEGYSVSREKKERFSLILESASTNQTSMYLCASTKSGTGIYEQYFGPGTRLTVT.